A selection of T cell receptor beta chains follows, all from one sample in a study of T cell responses to AZD1222 COVID-19 vaccine. TCRdb's copy holds only in-frame clones and misses some; the assay was immunoSEQ multiplex PCR. The profile shows tens of thousands of clones, 80% to 90% of them singletons. The specimen was peripheral blood, collected on day 0 of AZD1222 vaccination. The receptors come from an adult in good health. The CDR3 runs from the conserved cysteine through the conserved F or W. A D gene is named only where the DNA matches it firmly. Not every row has a clone size; where given, it reads once, few, many or a size class.

j_call: TRBJ2-7
v_call: TRBV5-1
d_call: .
clone_size: .
cdr3_nt: TGCGCCAGCAGCTTCCTACAGCAGGGTGGTGGCGAGCAGTACTTC
cdr3_aa: CASSFLQQGGGEQYF

j_call: TRBJ2-5
v_call: TRBV27
d_call: TRBD1
clone_size: .
cdr3_nt: TGTGCCAGCAGTCGGACAGGGCTATACCAAGAGACCCAGTACTTC
cdr3_aa: CASSRTGLYQETQYF

j_call: TRBJ2-7
v_call: TRBV12-3/TRBV12-4
d_call: .
clone_size: .
cdr3_nt: TGTGCCAGCAGCCGACTAATAGGCTACGAGCAGTACTTC
cdr3_aa: CASSRLIGYEQYF

j_call: TRBJ1-1
v_call: TRBV6-2/TRBV6-3
d_call: TRBD1
clone_size: .
cdr3_nt: TGTGCCAGCAGTTACCCTTCGGACAGGGTTTTCGACACTGAAGCTTTCTTT
cdr3_aa: CASSYPSDRVFDTEAFF

j_call: TRBJ1-5
v_call: TRBV18
d_call: .
clone_size: .
cdr3_nt: TGTGCCAGCTCACCACAGTCAGGGCTAAATCAGCCCCAGCATTTT
cdr3_aa: CASSPQSGLNQPQHF

j_call: TRBJ1-2
v_call: TRBV6-6
d_call: TRBD1
clone_size: .
cdr3_nt: TGTGCCAGCAGTTTCCACCGGACAGGACCCAACTATGGCTACACCTTC
cdr3_aa: CASSFHRTGPNYGYTF

j_call: TRBJ2-5
v_call: TRBV10-1
d_call: TRBD1
clone_size: .
cdr3_nt: TGCGCCAGCAGTGATCCATCTACAGACAGGGGGGGAGAGACCCAGTACTTC
cdr3_aa: CASSDPSTDRGGETQYF

j_call: TRBJ1-2
v_call: TRBV19
d_call: .
clone_size: .
cdr3_nt: TGTGCCAGCGGCTGGGGGCATGGCTACACCTTC
cdr3_aa: CASGWGHGYTF

j_call: TRBJ2-1
v_call: TRBV7-3
d_call: .
clone_size: once
cdr3_nt: TGTGCCAGCAGCGAGTACGAGCGCAATGAGCAGTTCTTC
cdr3_aa: CASSEYERNEQFF

j_call: TRBJ1-1
v_call: TRBV11-2
d_call: .
clone_size: .
cdr3_nt: TGTGCCAGCAGCTTAAGCCCCGCGAACACTGAAGCTTTCTTT
cdr3_aa: CASSLSPANTEAFF

j_call: TRBJ1-1
v_call: TRBV11-1
d_call: .
clone_size: .
cdr3_nt: TGTGCCAGCAGTGAGGGGATGAACACTGAAGCTTTCTTT
cdr3_aa: CASSEGMNTEAFF

j_call: TRBJ1-1
v_call: TRBV20-1
d_call: .
clone_size: .
cdr3_nt: TGCAGTGCTAGGCTTTACACTGAAGCTTTCTTT
cdr3_aa: CSARLYTEAFF

j_call: TRBJ1-6
v_call: TRBV11-2
d_call: .
clone_size: .
cdr3_nt: TGTGCCAGCAGCCGTTTCAGCTCCTATAATTCACCCCTCCACTTT
cdr3_aa: CASSRFSSYNSPLHF

j_call: TRBJ1-5
v_call: TRBV5-1
d_call: .
clone_size: once
cdr3_nt: TGCGCCAGCAGCTTGGGGGGATCTAGCAATCAGCCCCAGCATTTT
cdr3_aa: CASSLGGSSNQPQHF

j_call: TRBJ2-7
v_call: TRBV5-1
d_call: .
clone_size: many
cdr3_nt: TGCGCCAGCAGCTTGGCGGTACCTGGGGGAGGTGAGCAGTACTTC
cdr3_aa: CASSLAVPGGGEQYF

j_call: TRBJ1-5
v_call: TRBV18
d_call: .
clone_size: .
cdr3_nt: TGTGCCAGCTCACCATCGACGGTAGATCAGCCCCAGCATTTT
cdr3_aa: CASSPSTVDQPQHF

j_call: TRBJ1-3
v_call: TRBV10-3
d_call: .
clone_size: few
cdr3_nt: TGTGCCATCAGTGAGTCTGAAGGAAACACCATATATTTT
cdr3_aa: CAISESEGNTIYF

j_call: TRBJ1-1
v_call: TRBV27
d_call: TRBD1
clone_size: .
cdr3_nt: TGTGCCAGCAGTCCAACGCCCCGGACAGGGCCTAACACTGAAGCTTTCTTT
cdr3_aa: CASSPTPRTGPNTEAFF

j_call: TRBJ2-1
v_call: TRBV28
d_call: .
clone_size: .
cdr3_nt: TGTGCCAGCAGTGGCCTGCACAATGAGCAGTTCTTC
cdr3_aa: CASSGLHNEQFF

j_call: TRBJ2-3
v_call: TRBV7-2
d_call: .
clone_size: .
cdr3_nt: TGTGCCAGCAGCTTTTGGTCCGGGCTTACAGATACGCAGTATTTT
cdr3_aa: CASSFWSGLTDTQYF

j_call: TRBJ1-5
v_call: TRBV4-1
d_call: TRBD1
clone_size: .
cdr3_nt: TGCGCCAGCAGCCAAGTGGCACAGGGGGTTGGGCCCCAGCATTTT
cdr3_aa: CASSQVAQGVGPQHF

j_call: TRBJ1-1
v_call: TRBV5-1
d_call: TRBD1
clone_size: .
cdr3_nt: TGCGCCAGCAGCTCCGGGACAGGGGGCACTGAAGCTTTCTTT
cdr3_aa: CASSSGTGGTEAFF

j_call: TRBJ1-2
v_call: TRBV6-5
d_call: .
clone_size: few
cdr3_nt: TGTGCCAGCAGTTACCGGAATTTGGTCGCTGGCTACACCTTC
cdr3_aa: CASSYRNLVAGYTF

j_call: TRBJ1-4
v_call: TRBV4-1
d_call: .
clone_size: .
cdr3_nt: TGCGCCAGCAGCCTACCAAGGGGCGCAACTAATGAAAAACTGTTTTTT
cdr3_aa: CASSLPRGATNEKLFF

j_call: TRBJ1-2
v_call: TRBV28
d_call: TRBD1
clone_size: once
cdr3_nt: TGTGCCAGCAGTTTAGGGGGGACAGGGGGTAAATACGGCTACACCTTC
cdr3_aa: CASSLGGTGGKYGYTF

j_call: TRBJ2-7
v_call: TRBV7-9
d_call: TRBD1
clone_size: few
cdr3_nt: TGTGCCAGCAGACCCGGGACAGGGAGCGAGCAGTACTTC
cdr3_aa: CASRPGTGSEQYF

j_call: TRBJ1-1
v_call: TRBV7-6
d_call: .
clone_size: .
cdr3_nt: TGTGCCCCCAGGGGTGCCGAGAACACTGAAGCTTTCTTT
cdr3_aa: CAPRGAENTEAFF

j_call: TRBJ1-1
v_call: TRBV10-3
d_call: .
clone_size: .
cdr3_nt: TGTGCCATCAGGTCCGCAGGGGAGATCACTGAAGCTTTCTTT
cdr3_aa: CAIRSAGEITEAFF

j_call: TRBJ1-2
v_call: TRBV9
d_call: TRBD1
clone_size: .
cdr3_nt: TGTGCCAGCAGCGTAAACAGGGGGGACTATGGCTACACCTTC
cdr3_aa: CASSVNRGDYGYTF

j_call: TRBJ2-7
v_call: TRBV3-1/TRBV3-2
d_call: .
clone_size: .
cdr3_nt: TGTGCCAGCAGCCAAGACAGGGGGAGGGAGCAGTACTTC
cdr3_aa: CASSQDRGREQYF

j_call: TRBJ1-6
v_call: TRBV9
d_call: TRBD1
clone_size: .
cdr3_nt: TGTGCCAGCACGGGACAGGGGTCTAATTCACCCCTCCACTTT
cdr3_aa: CASTGQGSNSPLHF

j_call: TRBJ2-1
v_call: TRBV4-2
d_call: TRBD2
clone_size: .
cdr3_nt: TGTGCCAGCAGGCTAGCGGGGGGGCCCTTCAATGAGCAGTTCTTC
cdr3_aa: CASRLAGGPFNEQFF